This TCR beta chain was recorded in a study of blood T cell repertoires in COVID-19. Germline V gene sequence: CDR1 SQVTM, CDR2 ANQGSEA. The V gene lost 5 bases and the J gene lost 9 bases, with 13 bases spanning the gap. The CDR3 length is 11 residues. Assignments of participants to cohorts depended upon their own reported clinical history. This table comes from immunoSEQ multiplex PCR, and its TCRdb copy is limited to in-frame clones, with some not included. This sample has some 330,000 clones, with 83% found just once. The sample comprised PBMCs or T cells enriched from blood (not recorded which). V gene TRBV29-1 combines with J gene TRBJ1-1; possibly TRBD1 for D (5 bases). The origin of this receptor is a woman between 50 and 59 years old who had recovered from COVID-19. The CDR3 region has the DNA TGCAGCGTTTCAGAGGAGGGGAAAGCTTTCTTT. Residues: CSVSEEGKAFF.